The sample holds a few counts of the clone carrying this T cell receptor (beta chain). Its target is not known. The V gene's germline CDR1 is MGHRA and CDR2 YSYEKL. V was clipped by 2 bases and J by 4 bases; unmatched bases: 7. The CDR3 sequence is 15 residues long. The data originate from a study of blood T cells in healthy people across ages. Whole-study results and caveats: With age, beta diversity per million T cells declined roughly linearly, significantly by 30 to 40.

Sample-barcoded 5' priming and a J-beta primer mix drove a second PCR of about 6 to 11 cycles. TCRdb passed the 5' RACE reads through MiXCR, listing each CDR3 protein once. The sample has roughly 560,000 distinct CDR3 sequences, 24% seen once. In addition, the sample was reused for a study of T cells of mothers and their children.

The chain combines TRBV4-1 with TRBJ2-5, with 7 bases that match TRBD2. The receptor comes from a boy aged 5-17 years in good health. Sequenced material: blood. This CDR3 is CASSQPKRDGETQYF. The CDR3, as DNA: TGCGCCAGCAGCCAACCCAAGCGGGATGGAGAGACCCAGTACTTC.